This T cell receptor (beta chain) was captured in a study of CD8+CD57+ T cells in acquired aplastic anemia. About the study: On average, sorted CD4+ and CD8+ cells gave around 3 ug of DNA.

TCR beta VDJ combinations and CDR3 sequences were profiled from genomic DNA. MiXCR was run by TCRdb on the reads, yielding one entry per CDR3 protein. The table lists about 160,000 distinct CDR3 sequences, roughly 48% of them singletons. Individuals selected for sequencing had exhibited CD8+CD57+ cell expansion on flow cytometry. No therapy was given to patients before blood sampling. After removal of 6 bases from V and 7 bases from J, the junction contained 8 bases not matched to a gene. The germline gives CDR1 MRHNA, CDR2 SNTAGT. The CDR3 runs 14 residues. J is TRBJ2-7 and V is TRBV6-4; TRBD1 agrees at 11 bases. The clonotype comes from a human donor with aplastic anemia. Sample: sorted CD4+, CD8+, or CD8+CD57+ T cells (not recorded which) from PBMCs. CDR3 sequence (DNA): TGTGCCAGCAGAACGGGACAGGGGGGGGTGGAGCAGTACTTC. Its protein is CASRTGQGGVEQYF.